The 18 T cell receptor beta chains below all came from one sample that was sequenced in a study of blood T cell repertoires in COVID-19. Sequencing used immunoSEQ multiplex PCR; TCRdb keeps in-frame clones, though not all of them. The sample comprises approximately 260,000 clones, 86% of which are singletons, and approximately 4% rests with the top ten. What was sequenced was peripheral blood. Every receptor here comes from a man younger than 30 with active or convalescent COVID-19.

The CDR3 nucleotides are TGTGCCAGCAGTTTAACCAAGGGGAATTCACCCCTCCACTTT. It translates to CASSLTKGNSPLHF. This chain links TRBV27 with TRBJ1-6, with a possible D match to TRBD1 (5 bases). Germline CDR1 MNHEY, CDR2 SMNVEV (reference sequence). The CDR3 is made up of 14 amino acids. Deletions cut 2 bases from V and 7 bases from J, with 9 bases between.

V usage is TRBV9 and J usage is TRBJ1-6; TRBD1 might be the D (5 bases). Trimming shortened V by 6 bases and J by 9 bases, and 16 bases separated the two germline ends. Germline CDR1 is SGDLS and CDR2 is YYNGEE. The CDR3 spans 14 residues. CDR3 nucleotides: TGTGCCAGCAATGCAGGGATTCCGCGTTCACCCCTCCACTTT. It yields the protein CASNAGIPRSPLHF. The variable domain in full, with the rest retrieved from reference TRBV9 and TRBJ1-6, is DSGVTQTPKHLITATGQRVTLRCSPRSGDLSVYWYQQSLDQGLQFLIQYYNGEERAKGNILERFSAQQFPDLHSELNLSSLELGDSALYFCASNAGIPRSPLHFGNGTRLTVT.

In nucleotides, the CDR3 is TGTGCCAGCAGCCTCTACCCCGGACAGGGAAGACATTCACCCCTCCACTTT. Encoded protein: CASSLYPGQGRHSPLHF. The chain employs TRBV3-1 (or the pseudogene TRBV3-2) and TRBJ1-6; 8 bases line up with TRBD1. V lost 4 bases and J lost 8; bases outside the gene matches: 13. Per germline, CDR1 LGHDT and CDR2 YNNKEL (reference sequence). CDR3 size: 17 residues.

The V gene is TRBV28, the J gene TRBJ2-2, with D maybe TRBD1 (6 bases). Germline CDR1 reads MDHEN; CDR2 reads SYDVKM. CDR3 size: 13 residues. Trimming shortened V by 7 bases and J by 5 bases, and 11 bases separated the two germline ends. CDR3: CASIKRGTGELFF. DNA for the CDR3: TGTGCCAGCATTAAAAGGGGGACCGGGGAGCTGTTTTTT.

Concerning this clone: The CDR3 ends on some other residue instead of the conserved phenylalanine or tryptophan, so this is likely a read error. Because the CDR3's place on the DNA is in doubt, the DNA is left out and the CDR3 is given as listed by TCRdb. This chain connects TRBV7-9 to TRBJ2-3; the table's D call TRBD2 went unverified against the DNA. Per the germline V gene, CDR1 is SEHNR and CDR2 is FQNEAQ (reference sequence). 12 amino acids form the CDR3, both terminal residues included. This CDR3 reads CASSLDRGALVL.

This chain joins TRBV6-2 or TRBV6-3 and TRBJ2-4; D call uncertain. The CDR3 runs to 17 residues. Germline values: CDR1 MNHEY, CDR2 SVGEGT. V was trimmed by 2 bases and J by 0 bases, leaving 14 bases between them. Here the CDR3 DNA reads TGTGCCAGCAGTTACCCCTTGGCGGAGCTAGCCAAAAACATTCAGTACTTC. It encodes CASSYPLAELAKNIQYF.

The rearrangement links TRBV9 to TRBJ2-7; TRBD1 aligns across 9 bases. CDR1 and CDR2 from the germline V gene are SGDLS and YYNGEE. The CDR3 length is 15 residues. The ends lost 3 bases at V and 6 bases at J; junction bases unmatched: 10. Here the CDR3 DNA reads TGTGCCAGCAGCGGGCTTTGGGACAGGGACCGCGAGCAGTACTTC. This sequence encodes CASSGLWDRDREQYF.

This rearrangement joins TRBV7-2 to TRBJ2-1; D remains ambiguous. Germline V gene lookup returns CDR1 SGHTA and CDR2 FQGNSA. Trimming left V 0 bases short and J 5 bases short, with 5 bases between. The CDR3 length is 13 residues. The CDR3 sequence is CASSLARHNEQFF. CDR3 nucleotide sequence: TGTGCCAGCAGCTTAGCGCGCCACAATGAGCAGTTCTTC.

This chain joins TRBV7-2 and TRBJ1-3, with 7 bases matching TRBD1. The J segment lost 4 bases and the V segment lost 4 bases, leaving 7 bases of the junction unmatched. Per germline, CDR1 SGHTA and CDR2 FQGNSA. The CDR3 is 15 residues long. CDR3 residues: CASSSAGGSGNTIYF. CDR3 nucleotides: TGTGCCAGCAGCTCCGCAGGGGGTTCAGGAAACACCATATATTTT.

The gene calls are TRBV5-1 and TRBJ2-2; D gene uncertain. Germline V gene sequence: CDR1 SGHRS, CDR2 YFSETQ. This CDR3 is 16 amino acids long. The V gene lost 3 bases and the J gene lost 3 bases, with 15 bases spanning the gap. The CDR3 DNA sequence: TGCGCCAGCAGCTGGATAAGTCCCGGAGACACCGGGGAGCTGTTTTTT. It yields the protein CASSWISPGDTGELFF.

The V call is TRBV10-1, the J call TRBJ2-3; TRBD1 aligns across 8 bases. Losses at the gene ends were 6 bases for V and 3 bases for J; bases not matched to a gene: 2. Germline V gene data show CDR1 as WNHNN and CDR2 as SYGVQD (reference sequence). CDR3 length equals 13 residues. The DNA of the CDR3 is TGCGCCAGCAGCGGACAGGGTACAGATACGCAGTATTTT. Protein sequence: CASSGQGTDTQYF.

V usage is TRBV6-5 and J usage is TRBJ1-4; TRBD1 might be the D (5 bases). Trimming took 8 bases from V and 2 from J, leaving 12 bases between them. The CDR3 is 14 residues long. CDR1 is MNHEY, CDR2 SVGAGI, per germline. The DNA for the CDR3 is TGTGCCAGCGCCGGACGGGGGACTAATGAAAAACTGTTTTTT. Protein product: CASAGRGTNEKLFF.

The rearrangement joins TRBV10-3 to TRBJ1-6; a possible D gene is TRBD1 (5 bases). The CDR3 totals 15 residues. CDR1 is ENHRY and CDR2 is SYGVKD in the germline V gene. V lost 5 bases, J lost 9 bases, and 17 bases lay in between. The CDR3 reads CAISPNRQDISPLHF. The CDR3 bases are TGTGCCATCAGTCCAAATCGGCAGGACATTTCACCCCTCCACTTT.

This chain joins TRBV28 and TRBJ2-7; perhaps TRBD1 as D (5 bases). Trimming removed 6 bases from V and 9 bases from J, with 15 bases in between. Germline V gives CDR1 MDHEN, CDR2 SYDVKM. This CDR3 is 12 amino acids long. The CDR3: CASRGGQRRQYF. CDR3 nucleotide sequence: TGTGCCAGCAGAGGCGGACAACGAAGGCAGTACTTC.

This sequence joins TRBV28 and TRBJ1-1; a possible D gene is TRBD1 (5 bases). The CDR3 runs 14 residues. Germline V gene data show CDR1 as MDHEN and CDR2 as SYDVKM. V lost 8 bases and J lost 3, with 16 bases in between. The CDR3 region has the DNA TGTGCCAGCGGGGAAGGGGTAGGCCACACTGAAGCTTTCTTT. Its translation is CASGEGVGHTEAFF.

J is TRBJ2-7 and V is TRBV29-1; D gene uncertain. Per the germline V gene, CDR1 is SQVTM and CDR2 is ANQGSEA. The CDR3 covers 11 residues. V was clipped by 4 bases and J by 2 bases, with 6 bases between them. The CDR3 DNA sequence: TGCAGCGTTGCTGAGGCCTACGAGCAGTACTTC. It yields the protein CSVAEAYEQYF.

This CDR3 reads CSVGGPLGAFF. The CDR3 DNA follows: TGCAGCGTTGGTGGGCCCCTTGGGGCTTTCTTT. This chain uses TRBV29-1 with TRBJ1-1; the D is unclear. The CDR3 covers 11 residues. Trimming took off 4 bases at V and 11 bases at J, with 14 bases between the two ends. The germline CDR1 and CDR2 sequences are SQVTM and ANQGSEA.

This chain joins TRBV10-3 and TRBJ1-5; no reliable D call. The CDR3 extends over 15 amino acids. Germline CDR1 and CDR2: ENHRY and SYGVKD. V shed 3 bases and J shed 6 bases, with 15 bases lying between them. CDR3 amino acids: CAISDPNKGGQPQHF. CDR3 bases: TGTGCCATCAGTGACCCGAACAAGGGAGGTCAGCCCCAGCATTTT.